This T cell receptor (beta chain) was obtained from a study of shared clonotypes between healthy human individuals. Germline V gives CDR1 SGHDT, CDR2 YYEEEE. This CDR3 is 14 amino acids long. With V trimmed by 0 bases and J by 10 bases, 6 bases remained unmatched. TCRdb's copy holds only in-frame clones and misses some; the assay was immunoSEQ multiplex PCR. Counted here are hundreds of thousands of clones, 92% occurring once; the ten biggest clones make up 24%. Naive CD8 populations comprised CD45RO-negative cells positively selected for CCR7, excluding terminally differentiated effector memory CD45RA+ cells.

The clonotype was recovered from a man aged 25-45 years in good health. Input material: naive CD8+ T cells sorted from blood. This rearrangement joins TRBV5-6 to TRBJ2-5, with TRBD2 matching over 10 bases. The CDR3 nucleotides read TGTGCCAGCAGCTTGGGCAGCGGGAGGGAAGACCAGTACTTC. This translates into CASSLGSGREDQYF.